A selection of T cell receptor beta chains follows, all from one sample in a study of blood T cell repertoires in COVID-19. Clones were sequenced by immunoSEQ multiplex PCR, and TCRdb holds only the in-frame ones, with some missing. The sample includes under 130,000 clones, roughly 69% of them seen just once. Input material: peripheral blood. Every receptor here comes from a man at least 80 years old with acute or convalescent COVID-19. CDR3s include the opening cysteine and the closing phenylalanine or tryptophan. The D gene is left open where the match is weak. Size tells how often a clone was seen (once, few, many) or the class of an expanded clone, and some rows leave it out.

V gene: TRBV28; D gene: -; J gene: TRBJ1-5; clone size: -; CDR3 DNA: TGTGCCAGCACCGTGGGCCCTAAGGAGGCCCAGCATTTT; CDR3 protein: CASTVGPKEAQHF
V gene: TRBV24-1; D gene: TRBD1; J gene: TRBJ2-5; clone size: -; CDR3 DNA: TGTGCCACCAGTGCCGGGACAGGGCTTTACCAAGAGACCCAGTACTTC; CDR3 protein: CATSAGTGLYQETQYF
V gene: TRBV6-2/TRBV6-3; D gene: -; J gene: TRBJ2-5; clone size: -; CDR3 DNA: TGTGCCAGCAGTTACTCGATCCCCCACGGGACCCAGTACTTC; CDR3 protein: CASSYSIPHGTQYF
V gene: TRBV7-8; D gene: -; J gene: TRBJ1-1; clone size: few; CDR3 DNA: TGTGCCAGCAACAATAAGCCAGCGGCAGCGAACACTGAAGCTTTCTTT; CDR3 protein: CASNNKPAAANTEAFF
V gene: TRBV27; D gene: -; J gene: TRBJ2-1; clone size: -; CDR3 DNA: TGTGCCAGCACCGGGACTTTCTCCTACAATGAGCAGTTCTTC; CDR3 protein: CASTGTFSYNEQFF
V gene: TRBV6-5; D gene: TRBD1; J gene: TRBJ2-7; clone size: -; CDR3 DNA: TGTGCCAGCTGGGACAGCGCCTACGAGCAGTACTTC; CDR3 protein: CASWDSAYEQYF
V gene: TRBV27; D gene: TRBD2; J gene: TRBJ2-1; clone size: -; CDR3 DNA: TGTGCCAGCAATTTTGGGGGGGTGAGTGCTGAGCAGTTCTTC; CDR3 protein: CASNFGGVSAEQFF
V gene: TRBV29-1; D gene: TRBD1; J gene: TRBJ1-2; clone size: -; CDR3 DNA: TGCAGCGTGTACTGGGACAGGGATGGCTACACCTTC; CDR3 protein: CSVYWDRDGYTF
V gene: TRBV6-5; D gene: -; J gene: TRBJ2-5; clone size: -; CDR3 DNA: TGTGCCAGCAGGGCCCAGGGTACATGGGGTGGAACCCAGTACTTC; CDR3 protein: CASRAQGTWGGTQYF
V gene: TRBV18; D gene: -; J gene: TRBJ2-3; clone size: -; CDR3 DNA: TGTGCCAGCTCACCCCGGGACATGAGCACAGATACGCAGTATTTT; CDR3 protein: CASSPRDMSTDTQYF
V gene: TRBV28; D gene: TRBD2; J gene: TRBJ2-7; clone size: -; CDR3 DNA: TGTGCCAGCCGAGCGGCGGGAGGGGGACCCTCCGAGCAGTACTTC; CDR3 protein: CASRAAGGGPSEQYF
V gene: TRBV6-2/TRBV6-3; D gene: TRBD1; J gene: TRBJ1-2; clone size: -; CDR3 DNA: TGTGCCAGCAGCTCATGGGCCAGGGGGCGAGGGTATGGCTACACCTTC; CDR3 protein: CASSSWARGRGYGYTF
V gene: TRBV6-5; D gene: -; J gene: TRBJ2-5; clone size: -; CDR3 DNA: TGTGCCAGCAGTACCCGATGGGAGCGGGAAGAGACCCAGTACTTC; CDR3 protein: CASSTRWEREETQYF
V gene: TRBV24-1; D gene: -; J gene: TRBJ2-1; clone size: -; CDR3 DNA: TGTGCCACCAGTGACTCTGGAGTTAGCTCCTACAATGAGCAGTTCTTC; CDR3 protein: CATSDSGVSSYNEQFF
V gene: TRBV6-5; D gene: TRBD1; J gene: TRBJ1-2; clone size: few; CDR3 DNA: TGTGCCAGCAGTTATGGGGGACAGCCCTATGGCTACACCTTC; CDR3 protein: CASSYGGQPYGYTF
V gene: TRBV5-6; D gene: TRBD2; J gene: TRBJ2-5; clone size: -; CDR3 DNA: TGTGCCAGCAGCTGGCGGGAGGGCCGGGAGACCCAGTACTTC; CDR3 protein: CASSWREGRETQYF
V gene: TRBV10-2; D gene: TRBD1; J gene: TRBJ2-5; clone size: few; CDR3 DNA: TGCGCCAGCAGTGCTACAGGGGTCCAAGAGACCCAGTACTTC; CDR3 protein: CASSATGVQETQYF
V gene: TRBV28; D gene: -; J gene: TRBJ2-7; clone size: -; CDR3 DNA: TGTGCCAGCAGTTTACAGGTCTACGAGCAGTACTTC; CDR3 protein: CASSLQVYEQYF
V gene: TRBV5-8; D gene: TRBD1; J gene: TRBJ1-1; clone size: -; CDR3 DNA: TGTGCCAGCAGCGGCCGGGACAGGGCTTCGAGCACTGAAGCTTTCTTT; CDR3 protein: CASSGRDRASSTEAFF
V gene: TRBV5-1; D gene: TRBD1; J gene: TRBJ2-5; clone size: -; CDR3 DNA: TGCGCCAGCAGCTACGACAGGGGCTACGAGACCCAGTACTTC; CDR3 protein: CASSYDRGYETQYF
V gene: TRBV11-2; D gene: TRBD1; J gene: TRBJ1-3; clone size: -; CDR3 DNA: TGTGCCAGCAGCCAAACAGGGGGAACTGGAAACACCATATATTTT; CDR3 protein: CASSQTGGTGNTIYF
V gene: TRBV28; D gene: -; J gene: TRBJ1-3; clone size: few; CDR3 DNA: TGTGCCAGCAGTTTGACAGCCTCTGGAAACACCATATATTTT; CDR3 protein: CASSLTASGNTIYF
V gene: TRBV5-1; D gene: TRBD2; J gene: TRBJ2-7; clone size: -; CDR3 DNA: TGCGCCAGCAGCTTGGCCGAGACTAGCGGGAGCTTCGAGCAGTACTTC; CDR3 protein: CASSLAETSGSFEQYF
V gene: TRBV7-8; D gene: TRBD1; J gene: TRBJ1-4; clone size: -; CDR3 DNA: TGTGCCAGCAGCAAGACAGGGGGCTTTGAAAAACTGTTTTTT; CDR3 protein: CASSKTGGFEKLFF
V gene: TRBV18; D gene: -; J gene: TRBJ2-1; clone size: -; CDR3 DNA: TGTGCCAGCTCACGACCGACTTCTCTAACTGTCAATGAGCAGTTCTTC; CDR3 protein: CASSRPTSLTVNEQFF
V gene: TRBV5-1; D gene: TRBD1; J gene: TRBJ2-1; clone size: few; CDR3 DNA: TGCGCCAGCAGCGACGGGACAGGGGGCGCAGAAAATGAGCAGTTCTTC; CDR3 protein: CASSDGTGGAENEQFF
V gene: TRBV6-5; D gene: -; J gene: TRBJ1-1; clone size: few; CDR3 DNA: TGTGCCAGCAGTTACTCGTCGGGCGGGGAAGCTTTCTTT; CDR3 protein: CASSYSSGGEAFF
V gene: TRBV30; D gene: TRBD2; J gene: TRBJ2-7; clone size: once; CDR3 DNA: TGTGCCTGGAGTCTTCCCGGGACTAGCCGGGAGGGCGAGCAGTACTTC; CDR3 protein: CAWSLPGTSREGEQYF
V gene: TRBV4-2; D gene: -; J gene: TRBJ1-5; clone size: -; CDR3 DNA: TGTGCCAGCAGCCATACCCGCGAGAGCCACCAGCCCCAGCATTTT; CDR3 protein: CASSHTRESHQPQHF
V gene: TRBV25-1; D gene: TRBD1; J gene: TRBJ2-1; clone size: -; CDR3 DNA: TGTGCCAGCAGTGACCCCGGGGACAGGGGGAATGAGCAGTTCTTC; CDR3 protein: CASSDPGDRGNEQFF
V gene: TRBV20-1; D gene: TRBD1; J gene: TRBJ2-1; clone size: -; CDR3 DNA: TGCAGTGCTAGTTCCTTGGACAGGGCAAATGAGCAGTTCTTC; CDR3 protein: CSASSLDRANEQFF
V gene: TRBV29-1; D gene: -; J gene: TRBJ2-5; clone size: few; CDR3 DNA: TGCAGCGTTGATGGCGGAGAGACCCAGTACTTC; CDR3 protein: CSVDGGETQYF
V gene: TRBV19; D gene: -; J gene: TRBJ1-2; clone size: few; CDR3 DNA: TGTGCCAACAGGACAGTTCATGGCTACACCTTC; CDR3 protein: CANRTVHGYTF
V gene: TRBV5-8; D gene: -; J gene: TRBJ2-5; clone size: -; CDR3 DNA: TGTGCCAGCTCTCCCCTCAGGGTTGCACAAGAGACCCAGTACTTC; CDR3 protein: CASSPLRVAQETQYF
V gene: TRBV28; D gene: -; J gene: TRBJ1-1; clone size: -; CDR3 DNA: TGTGCCAGCAGCCTCCCCGCGACAGGGAACACTGAAGCTTTCTTT; CDR3 protein: CASSLPATGNTEAFF
V gene: TRBV7-2; D gene: -; J gene: TRBJ2-5; clone size: -; CDR3 DNA: TGTGCCAGCACCCCCGGGGTGGGAGAGACCCAGTACTTC; CDR3 protein: CASTPGVGETQYF
V gene: TRBV1; D gene: -; J gene: TRBJ2-7; clone size: -; CDR3 DNA: TGCACCAGCAGCCCTCATAGCGCCGCCTACGAGCAGTACTTC; CDR3 protein: CTSSPHSAAYEQYF
V gene: TRBV7-2; D gene: TRBD1; J gene: TRBJ1-2; clone size: -; CDR3 DNA: TGTGCCAGCAGCTTAGATAGGGGGCCGTATGGCTACACCTTC; CDR3 protein: CASSLDRGPYGYTF
V gene: TRBV29-1; D gene: TRBD1; J gene: TRBJ2-3; clone size: -; CDR3 DNA: TGCAGCGTTGGGTTCCCAGGGGGAGATACGCAGTATTTT; CDR3 protein: CSVGFPGGDTQYF
V gene: TRBV18; D gene: TRBD1; J gene: TRBJ2-6; clone size: -; CDR3 DNA: TGTGCCAGCTCACCACCGGGACAGGGGGCCGGTGGGGCCAACGTCCTGACTTTC; CDR3 protein: CASSPPGQGAGGANVLTF
V gene: TRBV18; D gene: -; J gene: TRBJ2-5; clone size: -; CDR3 DNA: TGTGCCAGCTCACTGAGTACTGGAGAGACCCAGTACTTC; CDR3 protein: CASSLSTGETQYF
V gene: TRBV10-3; D gene: -; J gene: TRBJ2-7; clone size: -; CDR3 DNA: TGTGCCATCAGACCGACAGGCACCAGCTCCTACGAGCAGTACTTC; CDR3 protein: CAIRPTGTSSYEQYF
V gene: TRBV5-4; D gene: TRBD1; J gene: TRBJ2-7; clone size: -; CDR3 DNA: TGTGCCAGCAGCTTAGGGACAGGGGCCGCGGTTGGGACGGACTTC; CDR3 protein: CASSLGTGAAVGTDF
V gene: TRBV28; D gene: -; J gene: TRBJ1-5; clone size: -; CDR3 DNA: TGTGCCAGCAGCGGACTCGAGGCCCAGCCCCAGCATTTT; CDR3 protein: CASSGLEAQPQHF
V gene: TRBV7-8; D gene: -; J gene: TRBJ1-5; clone size: -; CDR3 DNA: TGTGCCAGCAGCCCCGGTCGGGGGGGTGTCGGAGGCAATCAGCCCCAGCATTTT; CDR3 protein: CASSPGRGGVGGNQPQHF
V gene: TRBV9; D gene: -; J gene: TRBJ2-1; clone size: -; CDR3 DNA: TGTGCCAGCAGCGTCCGACTAGATTTCAATGAGCAGTTCTTC; CDR3 protein: CASSVRLDFNEQFF
V gene: TRBV27; D gene: TRBD2; J gene: TRBJ2-1; clone size: many; CDR3 DNA: TGTGCCAGCAGTTTGGCGGGAGGGCTCAACAATGAGCAGTTCTTC; CDR3 protein: CASSLAGGLNNEQFF
V gene: TRBV19; D gene: TRBD2; J gene: TRBJ2-2; clone size: -; CDR3 DNA: TGTGCCAGTAGGCCTACTAGCGGGAGTGGCACCGGGGAGCTGTTTTTT; CDR3 protein: CASRPTSGSGTGELFF